The next 9 T cell receptor beta chains were all read from a single sample in a study of cytomegalovirus exposure and HLA in healthy donors. Primers: 60 Vbeta forward and 13 Jbeta reverse. Only in-frame clones appear in the TCRdb table, and some are missing; sequencing was by immunoSEQ multiplex PCR. Of about 130,000 clones in the sample, roughly 17% were seen once. The specimen was PBMCs. The origin of the receptors is a female donor in good health and CMV-seropositive.

This rearrangement joins TRBV7-2 to TRBJ1-1; no clear D gene. Trimming pared 8 bases from V and 1 base from J, leaving 8 bases between. Germline V lookup: CDR1 SGHTA, CDR2 FQGNSA. The CDR3 totals 12 residues. The CDR3 loop is CASAIGNTEAFF. In DNA form, the CDR3 reads TGTGCCAGCGCAATCGGGAACACTGAAGCTTTCTTT.

The J gene is TRBJ2-3, the V gene TRBV12-5; 8 bases are shared with TRBD2. This CDR3 comprises 15 residues. In germline, CDR1 is LGHNT, CDR2 FRNRAP. Trimming removed 7 bases from V and 4 bases from J; junction bases left unmatched: 10. CDR3 nucleotide sequence: TGTGCTAGTGATCCGGGACTAGGTTCTCCAGATACGCAGTATTTT. Its translation: CASDPGLGSPDTQYF.

V gene TRBV5-6 combines with J gene TRBJ2-7; TRBD2 aligns across 10 bases. The V segment lost 4 bases and the J segment 4 bases; nucleotides outside the gene matches: 8. CDR1 SGHDT and CDR2 YYEEEE come from the germline V gene. This CDR3 comprises 15 residues. DNA of the CDR3: TGTGCCAGCAGCGAAGCCCTACTAGCGGGATACGAGCAGTACTTC. Encoded protein: CASSEALLAGYEQYF.

This clone was seen a few times. V usage is TRBV5-1 and J usage is TRBJ2-5; D ambiguous. Germline CDR1 SGHRS, CDR2 YFSETQ. Trimming pared 1 base from V and 2 bases from J, leaving 6 bases between. The CDR3 contains 13 residues. The CDR3 nucleotides are TGCGCCAGCAGCTTGACGGTTCAAGAGACCCAGTACTTC. Encoded protein: CASSLTVQETQYF.

This clone was seen only a few times. The chain couples TRBV19 to TRBJ1-2; a weak D match, TRBD1 (6 bases). The germline CDR1 and CDR2 sequences are LNHDA and SQIVND (reference sequence). CDR3 length: 12 residues. The V end lost 4 bases, the J end lost 5 bases, and 8 bases lay between the germline ends. CDR3 region: CASSRDMYGYTF. For the CDR3, the DNA is TGTGCCAGTAGTAGGGACATGTATGGCTACACCTTC. Drawing the rest from reference TRBV19 and TRBJ1-2, the complete variable domain is DGGITQSPKYLFRKEGQNVTLSCEQNLNHDAMYWYRQDPGQGLRLIYYSQIVNDFQKGDIAEGYSVSREKKESFPLTVTSAQKNPTAFYLCASSRDMYGYTFGSGTRLTVV.

Regarding this clone: A junction end diverges from the germline sequence, so it may reflect a read error. The rearrangement links TRBV4-1 to TRBJ2-1, with TRBD2 matching over 10 bases. The CDR3 is 15 amino acids. Germline V gene data show CDR1 as MGHRA and CDR2 as YSYEKL. The CDR3 spells CASSPRASGSNEQFF. The CDR3 DNA follows: TGCGCTAGCAGCCCCCGGGCTAGCGGGAGCAATGAGCAGTTCTTC.

The genes are TRBV5-1 and TRBJ2-1; perhaps TRBD1 as D (6 bases). Looked up from germline, CDR1 is SGHRS and CDR2 is YFSETQ. This CDR3 has 13 residues. The ends were cut back, 4 bases at V and 3 bases at J, with 8 bases in the middle. This chain's CDR3 is CASSPDSYNEQFF. CDR3 in DNA: TGCGCCAGCAGCCCGGACAGCTACAATGAGCAGTTCTTC.

In this sample, this clone turned up a few times. J is TRBJ1-5 and V is TRBV27, with TRBD1 as a possible D gene (5 bases). V gave up 4 bases and J gave up 2 bases, with 9 bases separating them. The CDR3 extends over 14 amino acids. In germline, CDR1 is MNHEY, CDR2 SMNVEV (reference sequence). CDR3 region: CASSSDSRNQPQHF. The CDR3 bases are TGTGCCAGCAGTTCCGACAGCCGCAATCAGCCCCAGCATTTT.

This rearrangement joins TRBV28 to TRBJ2-2; 12 bases line up with TRBD2. From germline, CDR1 is MDHEN and CDR2 SYDVKM. This CDR3 is built from 15 residues. Trimming at V came to 5 bases and at J to 5 bases, leaving 3 bases not matched to a gene. CDR3 sequence reads: CASSTGTSGTGELFF. CDR3 nucleotides: TGTGCCAGCAGTACCGGGACTAGCGGGACCGGGGAGCTGTTTTTT.